These 18 T cell receptor beta chains were sequenced from one sample in a study of OX40 agonist ivuxolimab in advanced cancers. Using immunoSEQ multiplex PCR, the repertoire was profiled, and TCRdb retains in-frame clones only, with some absent. The data contain tens of thousands of clones, 70% to 90% of them singletons. The sample consisted of CD4+ or CD8+ T cells sorted from blood, taken in a trial of the OX40 agonist ivuxolimab. All receptors derive from an adult with an advanced solid tumor such as melanoma, head and neck, liver or kidney cancer.

In its sample, this clone was seen a few times. The chain has TRBV7-8 and TRBJ2-5; 12 bases match TRBD2. The ends lost 5 bases at V and 0 bases at J; junction bases unmatched: 10. This CDR3 spans 18 amino acids. Per germline, CDR1 SGHVS and CDR2 FQNEAQ. CDR3 region: CASSTLTSGSQYQETQYF. CDR3 nucleotides: TGTGCCAGCAGCACCCTGACTAGCGGGAGTCAGTACCAAGAGACCCAGTACTTC. The variable domain in full, with the rest retrieved from reference TRBV7-8 and TRBJ2-5, is GAGVSQSPRYKVAKRGQDVALRCDPISGHVSLFWYQQALGQGPEFLTYFQNEAQLDKSGLPSDRFFAERPEGSVSTLKIQRTQQEDSAVYLCASSTLTSGSQYQETQYFGPGTRLLVL.

V usage is TRBV21-1 and J usage is TRBJ2-7; TRBD2, as called in the table, went unchecked against the DNA. TRBV21-1 is a known pseudogene. The CDR3 has 16 residues. The CDR3 DNA sequence: TGTGCCAGCAGCGGGCTCGACGGGGGGCGGCCCTACGAGCAGTACTTC. Amino acid sequence: CASSGLDGGRPYEQYF.

The V gene is TRBV5-8, the J gene TRBJ2-7, with TRBD2 matching 7 bases. J was trimmed by 0 bases and V by 0 bases; bases with no gene match: 6. CDR1 and CDR2 (germline): SGHTS, YDEGEE. This CDR3 region has 16 residues. The CDR3 region has the DNA TGTGCCAGCAGCTTGGTACCTAGCGGCCTCTCCTACGAGCAGTACTTC. Residues: CASSLVPSGLSYEQYF.

This chain connects TRBV6-4 to TRBJ1-1; D is unclear. The CDR3 spans 13 residues. Germline CDR1 reads MRHNA; CDR2 reads SNTAGT. Between the trimmed V and J ends, which lost 5 bases and 0 bases, there was a span of 7 bases. CDR3 residues: CASSKTLNTEAFF. CDR3 DNA sequence: TGTGCCAGCAGTAAGACATTGAACACTGAAGCTTTCTTT.

V gene TRBV7-6 combines with J gene TRBJ2-5; 9 bases map to TRBD1. Trimming removed 3 bases from V and 5 bases from J; junction bases left unmatched: 7. From germline, CDR1 is SGHVS and CDR2 FNYEAQ. This CDR3 has 15 amino acids. CDR3 region: CASSLGTGKLETQYF. CDR3 nucleotides: TGTGCCAGCAGCTTGGGGACAGGGAAGTTGGAGACCCAGTACTTC.

This chain links TRBV7-2 with TRBJ2-1; possibly TRBD2 for D (6 bases). Trimming took 1 base from V and 6 from J, leaving 19 bases between them. Germline V CDR1 and CDR2: SGHTA, FQGNSA. The CDR3 length is 17 residues. The CDR3 DNA follows: TGTGCCAGCAGCTTAGGTCTAGTGGGCGGGATAGGCAATGAGCAGTTCTTC. This encodes CASSLGLVGGIGNEQFF.

This chain uses TRBV5-1 with TRBJ2-7; 9 positions match TRBD1. Germline V gene sequence: CDR1 SGHRS, CDR2 YFSETQ. The CDR3 runs to 14 residues. The V segment lost 4 bases and the J segment 2 bases; nucleotides outside the gene matches: 4. The chain's CDR3 is CASSGGTGPYEQYF. As DNA, the CDR3 is TGCGCCAGCAGCGGCGGGACAGGGCCCTACGAGCAGTACTTC.

The sample holds a few counts of this clone. The chain employs TRBV4-1 and TRBJ2-7; D is uncertain. Per the germline V gene, CDR1 is MGHRA and CDR2 is YSYEKL. Trimming left V 0 bases short and J 1 base short, with 19 bases between. There are 18 residues in the CDR3. In DNA, the CDR3 is TGCGCCAGCAGCCAAGATGACCAGTTATTTACTACATCCTACGAGCAGTACTTC. The encoded protein is CASSQDDQLFTTSYEQYF.

The V and J genes are TRBV11-2 and TRBJ1-1; TRBD1 is a possible D gene (5 bases). CDR3 length: 16 amino acids. CDR1 is SGHAT and CDR2 is FQNNGV in the germline V gene. The V and J ends lost 5 bases and 1 base respectively, with 17 bases between them. The CDR3 coding sequence is TGTGCCAGCAGCCGTAACCGGGACCCGCGGAACACTGAAGCTTTCTTT. Amino acid sequence: CASSRNRDPRNTEAFF.

The chain has TRBV15 and TRBJ2-6; D is unresolved. CDR1 is LNHNV, CDR2 YYDKDF, per germline (reference sequence). The CDR3 sequence is 13 residues long. V shed 0 bases and J shed 3 bases, with 0 bases lying between them. The CDR3 DNA is TGTGCCACCAGCAGAGATGGGGCCAACGTCCTGACTTTC. It specifies CATSRDGANVLTF.

In DNA, the CDR3 is TGTGCCAGCAGTCTTGTTAAGGGGGGTGAAGCTTTCTTT. Translating it yields CASSLVKGGEAFF. The gene calls are TRBV2 and TRBJ1-1, with TRBD1 as a possible D gene (6 bases). Germline-derived CDR1 and CDR2 are SNHLY and FYNNEI. Trimming pared 5 bases from V and 7 bases from J, leaving 14 bases between. This CDR3 spans 13 amino acids. The full variable domain, with the rest looked up from reference TRBV2 and TRBJ1-1, is EPEVTQTPSHQVTQMGQEVILRCVPISNHLYFYWYRQILGQKVEFLVSFYNNEISEKSEIFDDQFSVERPDGSNFTLKIRSTKLEDSAMYFCASSLVKGGEAFFGQGTRLTVV.

The chain is built from TRBV6-5 and TRBJ1-2; tentative D call: TRBD1 (6 bases). The CDR3 length is 13 residues. Deletions cut 5 bases from V and 4 bases from J, with 11 bases between. Germline V lookup: CDR1 MNHEY, CDR2 SVGAGI. DNA for the CDR3: TGTGCCAGCAGTGCACAGGGTGGCTATGGCTACACCTTC. Protein: CASSAQGGYGYTF.

The chain employs TRBV5-4 and TRBJ2-1, with D tentatively TRBD2 (6 bases). The CDR3 has 14 amino acids. Germline loops: CDR1 SGHNT, CDR2 YYREEE (reference sequence). The V end lost 4 bases, the J end lost 6 bases, and 14 bases lay between the germline ends. As DNA, the CDR3 is TGTGCCAGCAGCCCCCGGACGGGGGTCAATGAGCAGTTCTTC. It is translated as CASSPRTGVNEQFF.

The chain recombines TRBV7-9 with TRBJ1-2, with D unclear. CDR3 length: 17 residues. Germline CDR1 SEHNR, CDR2 FQNEAQ (reference sequence). V was pared by 5 bases and J by 8 bases, with 27 bases between. Here the CDR3 DNA reads TGTGCCAGCAGCCCCCTCCCCGCCCAGGACCCTACAATAGGCTACACCTTC. It is translated as CASSPLPAQDPTIGYTF.

This clone is a singleton in its sample. The J gene is TRBJ1-4, the V gene TRBV7-9; maybe TRBD1 (5 bases). Germline V gene data show CDR1 as SEHNR and CDR2 as FQNEAQ (reference sequence). Trimming took off 5 bases at V and 3 bases at J, with 13 bases between the two ends. CDR3 length: 15 residues. The DNA for the CDR3 is TGTGCCAGCAGCCCTCGGGGGTGGCCTAATGAAAAACTGTTTTTT. It codes for CASSPRGWPNEKLFF.

The V gene is TRBV19, the J gene TRBJ2-1; possible D gene TRBD2, 6 bases. The V gene's germline CDR1 is LNHDA and CDR2 SQIVND (reference sequence). Deletions cut 7 bases from V and 6 bases from J, with 16 bases between. The CDR3 loop spans 14 amino acids. Written as DNA, the CDR3 is TGTGCCAGTAATACGGGGGTCCTTCGCAATGAGCAGTTCTTC. Protein: CASNTGVLRNEQFF.

In DNA, the CDR3 is TGTGCCAGCAGCTTCTCCGGGACAGGGCCCTCTGGAAACACCATATATTTT. Amino acid sequence: CASSFSGTGPSGNTIYF. V and J are TRBV7-2 and TRBJ1-3, with 9 bases matching TRBD1. The CDR3 has 17 residues. J was trimmed by 0 bases and V by 3 bases; bases with no gene match: 6. Looked up from germline, CDR1 is SGHTA and CDR2 is FQGNSA.

This clone was counted between two and nine times. The chain's CDR3 is CAWSDRLAGGGETQYF. The CDR3 coding sequence is TGTGCCTGGAGTGACCGACTAGCGGGGGGCGGGGAGACCCAGTACTTC. The chain combines TRBV30 with TRBJ2-5, with TRBD2 matching over 13 bases. The CDR3 sequence is 16 residues long. V dropped 1 base and J dropped 5; count of bases not matched to a gene: 7. CDR1 is GTSNPN and CDR2 is SVGIG in the germline V gene (reference sequence).